This record covers a single T cell receptor (beta chain). Data came from immunoSEQ multiplex PCR; TCRdb stores just in-frame clones and leaves some out. The sample has about 36,000 clones, 80% to 95% seen once. These data originate in a study of T cell changes during pregnancy in multiple sclerosis. The sample in question was CD4+ T cells from peripheral blood mononuclear cells, obtained in the third trimester of pregnancy. The receptor was isolated from a female donor in good health, enrolled as a control in a pregnancy study.

The CDR3, as DNA: TGTGCCAGCAGCGTAGTGGGCAGGGGCACAGATACGCAGTATTTT. Its translation: CASSVVGRGTDTQYF. The J gene is TRBJ2-3, the V gene TRBV9; maybe TRBD1 (5 bases). Looked up from germline, CDR1 is SGDLS and CDR2 is YYNGEE. Trimming took off 0 bases at V and 1 base at J, with 9 bases between the two ends. The CDR3 covers 15 residues.